This T cell receptor (beta chain) was profiled in a study of CD8+CD57+ T cells in acquired aplastic anemia. Across the whole study: Across the sorted CD4+ and CD8+ cells, DNA amounts averaged about 3 ug.

A word on this clonotype: Antigen unknown.

Study-level findings and limits: The same twenty-nine CD8+ CDR3 sequences occurred in patients and in controls.

CDR3 and TCR beta VDJ profiling relied on a genomic DNA template. TCRdb recomputed calls from the reads with MiXCR, one row per CDR3 protein. The sample gives about 160,000 distinct CDR3 sequences, roughly 48% of which show up once; 1.1% is in the top ten. This CDR3 spans 13 amino acids. Trimming at V came to 4 bases and at J to 3 bases, leaving 4 bases not matched to a gene. Germline lookup yields CDR1 SGHRS and CDR2 YFSETQ. The receptor's source is a human donor in good health. The specimen was sorted CD4+, CD8+, or CD8+CD57+ T cells (not recorded which) from PBMCs. The J gene is TRBJ2-7, the V gene TRBV5-1; TRBD1 matches 7 bases. CDR3 loop: CASSPNRGYEQYF. The CDR3 DNA reads TGCGCCAGCAGCCCAAACAGGGGCTACGAGCAGTACTTC.